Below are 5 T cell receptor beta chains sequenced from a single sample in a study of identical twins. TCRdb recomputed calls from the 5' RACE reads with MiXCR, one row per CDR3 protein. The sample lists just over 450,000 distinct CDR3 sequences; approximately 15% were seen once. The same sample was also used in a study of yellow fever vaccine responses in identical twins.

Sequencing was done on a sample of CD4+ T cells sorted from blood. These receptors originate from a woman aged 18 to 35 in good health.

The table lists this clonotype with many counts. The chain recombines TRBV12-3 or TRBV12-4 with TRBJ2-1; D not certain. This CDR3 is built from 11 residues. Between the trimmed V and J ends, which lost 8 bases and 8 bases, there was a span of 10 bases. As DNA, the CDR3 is TGTGCCAGCTCTCGTACCGATGAGCAGTTCTTC. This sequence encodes CASSRTDEQFF.

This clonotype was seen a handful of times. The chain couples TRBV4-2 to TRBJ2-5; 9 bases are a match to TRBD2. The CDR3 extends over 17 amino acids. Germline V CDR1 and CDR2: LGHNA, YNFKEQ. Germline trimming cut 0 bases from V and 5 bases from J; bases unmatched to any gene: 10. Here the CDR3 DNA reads TGTGCCAGCAGCCAAGATAGCGGGGGAAGGTCGGAGGAGACCCAGTACTTC. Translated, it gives CASSQDSGGRSEETQYF.

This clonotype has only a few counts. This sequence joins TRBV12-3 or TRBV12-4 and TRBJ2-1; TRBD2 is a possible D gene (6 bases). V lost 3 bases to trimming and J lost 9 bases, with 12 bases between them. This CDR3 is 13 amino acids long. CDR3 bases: TGTGCCAGCAGTTTGGGGAGGCGGAGTGAGCAGTTCTTC. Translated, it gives CASSLGRRSEQFF.

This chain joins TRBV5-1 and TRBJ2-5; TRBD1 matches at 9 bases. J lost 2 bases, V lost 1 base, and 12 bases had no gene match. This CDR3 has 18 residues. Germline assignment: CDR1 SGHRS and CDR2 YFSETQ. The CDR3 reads CASSLTLRDREIQETQYF. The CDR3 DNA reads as TGCGCCAGCAGCTTGACTCTCCGGGACAGGGAGATTCAAGAGACCCAGTACTTC.

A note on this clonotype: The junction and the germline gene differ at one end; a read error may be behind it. The CDR3: CSAKASGASSYNEQFF. As DNA, the CDR3 is TGCAGCGCTAAGGCTAGCGGGGCTAGCTCCTACAATGAGCAGTTCTTC. This sequence joins TRBV20-1 and TRBJ2-1, with 9 bases that match TRBD2. The CDR3 length is 16 residues. Germline values: CDR1 DFQATT, CDR2 SNEGSKA (reference sequence).